Presented here are 4 T cell receptor beta chains from one specimen sequenced in a study of post-analysis software for immune sequencing data. Findings and caveats of the study: A few TRBV segments occurring more often in patients than controls included TRBV5-6, TRBV5-1 and TRBV20-1.

Their cognate antigens are unknown. TCR beta cDNA libraries had unique molecular identifiers. TCRdb ran MiXCR on the PCR reads and lists one entry per CDR3 protein. The sample lists about 190,000 distinct CDR3 sequences; approximately 28% were seen once. Sequencing was carried out using blood. The receptors shown here come from a girl younger than 18 with multiple sclerosis.

The sample holds many counts of this clonotype. This rearrangement joins TRBV27 to TRBJ2-7; TRBD1 matches 8 bases. Germline values: CDR1 MNHEY, CDR2 SMNVEV (reference sequence). The CDR3 sequence is 18 residues long. J was trimmed by 6 bases and V by 6 bases; bases with no gene match: 22. The chain's CDR3 is CASSRQSLPGQDAFEQYF. The CDR3 DNA reads as TGTGCCAGCAGCCGCCAAAGCCTCCCGGGACAGGATGCGTTCGAGCAGTACTTC.

To note about this clonotype: Given a much more abundant clone one base away, this may be a read error. The chain combines TRBV28 with TRBJ2-7; D tentatively reads TRBD1 or TRBD2 (6 bases each). The end of the DNA aligns better with TRBJ2-5, so the J call may be wrong. Germline lookup yields CDR1 MDHEN and CDR2 SYDVKM. This CDR3 is built from 16 residues. CDR3 sequence (DNA): TGTGCCAGCAGTCCTGTAGGGGGGCGCGTCCAAGAGACCCAGTACTTC. It encodes CASSPVGGRVQETQYF.

In regard to this clonotype: This may be a read error, as it is one base from a much larger clone. The V call is TRBV5-1, the J call TRBJ2-7; 10 bases match TRBD1. Trimming removed 6 bases from V and 5 bases from J; junction bases left unmatched: 5. CDR1 is SGHRS and CDR2 is YFSETQ in the germline V gene. This CDR3 is built from 13 residues. CDR3 DNA: TGCGCCAGCAACCGTGGGACAGGGGACGAGCAGTACTTC. Encoded protein: CASNRGTGDEQYF.

This clonotype was detected ten times or more. CDR3 DNA sequence: TGTGCCAGTAGTATAGTCAGGGCAGGGGAGCAGTTCTTC. Translation gives CASSIVRAGEQFF. The chain joins TRBV19 to TRBJ2-1; TRBD1 is a possible D gene (5 bases). The V end lost 1 base, the J end lost 10 bases, and 11 bases lay between the germline ends. The CDR3 length is 13 residues. The germline CDR1 and CDR2 sequences are LNHDA and SQIVND (reference sequence).